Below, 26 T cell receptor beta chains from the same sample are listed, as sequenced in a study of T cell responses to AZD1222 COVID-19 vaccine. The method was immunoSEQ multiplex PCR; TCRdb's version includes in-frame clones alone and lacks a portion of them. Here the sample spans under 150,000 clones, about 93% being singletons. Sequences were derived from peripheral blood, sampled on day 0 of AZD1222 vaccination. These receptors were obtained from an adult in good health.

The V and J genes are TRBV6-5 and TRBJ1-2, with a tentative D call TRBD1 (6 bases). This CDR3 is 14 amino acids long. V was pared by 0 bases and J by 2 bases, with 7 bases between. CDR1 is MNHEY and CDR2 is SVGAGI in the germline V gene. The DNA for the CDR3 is TGTGCCAGCAGTTACTCAGGGGGAAACTATGGCTACACCTTC. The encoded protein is CASSYSGGNYGYTF.

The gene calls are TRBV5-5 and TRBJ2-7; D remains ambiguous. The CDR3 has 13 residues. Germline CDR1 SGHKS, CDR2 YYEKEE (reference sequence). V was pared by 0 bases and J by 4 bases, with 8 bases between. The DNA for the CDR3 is TGTGCCAGCAGCTTGGCGGCACGTTACGAGCAGTACTTC. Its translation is CASSLAARYEQYF. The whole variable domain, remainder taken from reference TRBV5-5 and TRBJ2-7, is DAGVTQSPTHLIKTRGQQVTLRCSPISGHKSVSWYQQVLGQGPQFIFQYYEKEERGRGNFPDRFSARQFPNYSSELNVNALLLGDSALYLCASSLAARYEQYFGPGTRLTVT.

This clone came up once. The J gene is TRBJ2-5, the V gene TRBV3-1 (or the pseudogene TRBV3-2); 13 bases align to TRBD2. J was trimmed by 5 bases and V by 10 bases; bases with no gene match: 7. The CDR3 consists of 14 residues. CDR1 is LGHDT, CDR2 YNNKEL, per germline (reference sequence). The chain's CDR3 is CATRTSGGWETQYF. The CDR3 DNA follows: TGTGCCACCCGGACTAGCGGGGGATGGGAGACCCAGTACTTC.

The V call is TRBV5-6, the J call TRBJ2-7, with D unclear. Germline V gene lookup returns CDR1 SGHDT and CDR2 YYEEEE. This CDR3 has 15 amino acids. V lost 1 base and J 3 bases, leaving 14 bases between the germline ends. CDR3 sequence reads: CASSLFSFGHYEQYF. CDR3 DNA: TGTGCCAGCAGCTTGTTTTCGTTTGGGCACTACGAGCAGTACTTC.

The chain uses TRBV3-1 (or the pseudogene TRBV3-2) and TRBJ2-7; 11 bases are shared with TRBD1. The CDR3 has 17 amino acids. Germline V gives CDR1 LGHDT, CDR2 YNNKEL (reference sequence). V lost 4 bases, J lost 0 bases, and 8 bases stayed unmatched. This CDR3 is CASSRTGGGSSSYEQYF. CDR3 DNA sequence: TGTGCCAGCAGCCGGACAGGGGGCGGCTCCAGCTCCTACGAGCAGTACTTC.

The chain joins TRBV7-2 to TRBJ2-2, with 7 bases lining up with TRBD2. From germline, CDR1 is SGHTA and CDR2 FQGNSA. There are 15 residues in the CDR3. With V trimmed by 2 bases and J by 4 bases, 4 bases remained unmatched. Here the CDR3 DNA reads TGTGCCAGCAGCTTATTCGGGGGGACCACCGGGGAGCTGTTTTTT. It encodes CASSLFGGTTGELFF.

This chain's CDR3 is CASNLGGGAFDEQFF. For the CDR3, the DNA is TGCGCCAGCAACCTGGGCGGGGGGGCCTTCGATGAGCAGTTCTTC. J is TRBJ2-1 and V is TRBV5-1, with 9 bases fitting TRBD2. CDR1 is SGHRS and CDR2 is YFSETQ in the germline V gene. V shed 6 bases, J shed 8 bases, and the junction held 12 bases outside the gene matches. The CDR3 loop spans 15 amino acids. Combining the CDR3 with reference TRBV5-1 and TRBJ2-1 gives the whole variable domain KAGVTQTPRYLIKTRGQQVTLSCSPISGHRSVSWYQQTPGQGLQFLFEYFSETQRNKGNFPGRFSGRQFSNSRSEMNVSTLELGDSALYLCASNLGGGAFDEQFFGPGTRLTVL.

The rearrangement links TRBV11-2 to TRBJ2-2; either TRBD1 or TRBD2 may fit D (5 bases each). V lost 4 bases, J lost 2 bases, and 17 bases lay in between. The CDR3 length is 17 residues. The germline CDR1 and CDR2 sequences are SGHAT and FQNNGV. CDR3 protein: CASSWTPGRRNTGELFF. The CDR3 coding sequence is TGTGCCAGCAGCTGGACACCGGGACGGAGAAACACCGGGGAGCTGTTTTTT.

The CDR3 region has the DNA TGTGCCAGTTCGACAGATCGAGGGGATAATTCACCCCTCCACTTT. This encodes CASSTDRGDNSPLHF. V and J are TRBV19 and TRBJ1-6; D perhaps matches TRBD1 (5 bases). The CDR3 consists of 15 residues. Germline loops: CDR1 LNHDA, CDR2 SQIVND (reference sequence). V lost 8 bases to trimming and J lost 5 bases, with 16 bases between them.

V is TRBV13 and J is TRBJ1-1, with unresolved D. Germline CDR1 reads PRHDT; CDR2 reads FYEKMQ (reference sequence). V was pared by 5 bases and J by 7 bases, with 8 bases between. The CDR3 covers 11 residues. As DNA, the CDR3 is TGTGCCAGCAGCAGTCTGCTTGAAGCTTTCTTT. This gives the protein CASSSLLEAFF.

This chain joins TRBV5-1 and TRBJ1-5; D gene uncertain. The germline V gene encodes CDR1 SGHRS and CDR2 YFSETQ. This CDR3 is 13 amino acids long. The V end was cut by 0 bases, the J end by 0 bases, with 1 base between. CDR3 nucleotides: TGCGCCAGCAGCTTGGATAGCAATCAGCCCCAGCATTTT. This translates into CASSLDSNQPQHF.

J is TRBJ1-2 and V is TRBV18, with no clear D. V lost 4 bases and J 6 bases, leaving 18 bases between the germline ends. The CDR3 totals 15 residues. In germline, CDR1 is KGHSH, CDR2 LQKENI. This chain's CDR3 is CASSLGSSLINGYTF. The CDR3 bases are TGTGCCAGCTCACTCGGGTCTTCTTTGATTAATGGCTACACCTTC.

The CDR3 protein is CASSYSMGYGYTF. The CDR3 DNA is TGTGCCAGCAGTTACTCTATGGGCTATGGCTACACCTTC. The chain recombines TRBV6-5 with TRBJ1-2; D ambiguous. CDR1 and CDR2 (germline): MNHEY, SVGAGI. The CDR3 length is 13 residues. Deletions cut 0 bases from V and 4 bases from J, with 6 bases between.

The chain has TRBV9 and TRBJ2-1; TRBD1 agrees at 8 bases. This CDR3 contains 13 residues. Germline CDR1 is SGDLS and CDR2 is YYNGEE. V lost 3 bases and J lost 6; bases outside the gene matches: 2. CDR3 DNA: TGTGCCAGCAGCGGGACAGGGCGCAATGAGCAGTTCTTC. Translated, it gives CASSGTGRNEQFF.

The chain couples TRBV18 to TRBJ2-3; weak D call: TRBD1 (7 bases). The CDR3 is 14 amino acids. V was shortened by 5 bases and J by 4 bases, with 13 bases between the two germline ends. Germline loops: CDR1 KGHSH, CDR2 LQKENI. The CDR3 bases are TGTGCCAGCTCAGGACAGGAGGGCTCAGATACGCAGTATTTT. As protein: CASSGQEGSDTQYF.

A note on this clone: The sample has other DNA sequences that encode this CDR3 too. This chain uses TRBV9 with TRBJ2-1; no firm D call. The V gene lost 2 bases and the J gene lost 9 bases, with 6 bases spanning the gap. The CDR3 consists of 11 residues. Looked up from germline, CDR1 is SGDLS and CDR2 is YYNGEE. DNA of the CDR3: TGTGCCAGCAGCGTCGAAGGTGAGCAGTTCTTC. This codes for CASSVEGEQFF.

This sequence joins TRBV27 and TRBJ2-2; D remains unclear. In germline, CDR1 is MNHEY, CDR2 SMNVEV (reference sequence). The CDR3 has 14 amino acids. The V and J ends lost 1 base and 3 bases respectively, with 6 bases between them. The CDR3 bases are TGTGCCAGCAGTTTATTTGGGGACACCGGGGAGCTGTTTTTT. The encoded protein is CASSLFGDTGELFF.

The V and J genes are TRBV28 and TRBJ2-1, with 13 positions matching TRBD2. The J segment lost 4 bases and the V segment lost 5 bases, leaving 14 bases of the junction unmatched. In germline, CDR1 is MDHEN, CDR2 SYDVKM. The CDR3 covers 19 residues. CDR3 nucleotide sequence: TGTGCCAGCAGTCGAAACCTACCGGGACTAGCGGGACCGTACAATGAGCAGTTCTTC. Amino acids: CASSRNLPGLAGPYNEQFF.

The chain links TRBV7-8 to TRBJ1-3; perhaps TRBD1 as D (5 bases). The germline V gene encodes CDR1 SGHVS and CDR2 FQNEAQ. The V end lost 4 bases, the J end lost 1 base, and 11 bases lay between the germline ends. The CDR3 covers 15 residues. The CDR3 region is CASSSAGYSGNTIYF. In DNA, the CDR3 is TGTGCCAGCAGCTCTGCAGGGTATTCTGGAAACACCATATATTTT.

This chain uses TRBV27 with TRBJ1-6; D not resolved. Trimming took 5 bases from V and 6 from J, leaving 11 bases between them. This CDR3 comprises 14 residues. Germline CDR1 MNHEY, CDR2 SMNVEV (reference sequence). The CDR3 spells CASSLRGSNSPLHF. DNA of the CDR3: TGTGCCAGCAGTCTCCGGGGAAGTAATTCACCCCTCCACTTT.

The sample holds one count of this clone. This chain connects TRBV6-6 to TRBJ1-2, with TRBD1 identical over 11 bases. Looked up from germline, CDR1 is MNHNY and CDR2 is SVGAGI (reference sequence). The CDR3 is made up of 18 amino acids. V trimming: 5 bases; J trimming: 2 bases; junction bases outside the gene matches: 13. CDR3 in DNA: TGTGCCAGCAGTCATCGCCCGGACAGGGGGCGATTAAACTATGGCTACACCTTC. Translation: CASSHRPDRGRLNYGYTF.

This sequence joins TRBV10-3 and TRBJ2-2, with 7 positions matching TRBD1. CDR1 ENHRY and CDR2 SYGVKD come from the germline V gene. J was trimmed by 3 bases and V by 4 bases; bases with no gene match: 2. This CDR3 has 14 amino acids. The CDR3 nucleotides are TGTGCCATCAGTGGAGGGGGCGACACCGGGGAGCTGTTTTTT. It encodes CAISGGGDTGELFF.

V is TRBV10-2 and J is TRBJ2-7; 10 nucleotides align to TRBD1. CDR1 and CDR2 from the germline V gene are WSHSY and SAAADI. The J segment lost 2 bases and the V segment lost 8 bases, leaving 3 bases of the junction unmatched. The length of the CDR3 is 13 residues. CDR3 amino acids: CASRDRGPYEQYF. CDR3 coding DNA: TGCGCCAGCCGGGACAGGGGACCCTACGAGCAGTACTTC.

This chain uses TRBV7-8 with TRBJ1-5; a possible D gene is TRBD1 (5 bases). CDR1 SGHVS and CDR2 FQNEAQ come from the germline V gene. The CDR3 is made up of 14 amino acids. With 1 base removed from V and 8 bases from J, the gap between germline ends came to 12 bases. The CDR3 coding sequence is TGTGCCAGCAGCTTAGGGGCAGGGAGGAAGCCCCAGCATTTT. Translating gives CASSLGAGRKPQHF. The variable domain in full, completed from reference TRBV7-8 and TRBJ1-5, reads GAGVSQSPRYKVAKRGQDVALRCDPISGHVSLFWYQQALGQGPEFLTYFQNEAQLDKSGLPSDRFFAERPEGSVSTLKIQRTQQEDSAVYLCASSLGAGRKPQHFGDGTRLSIL.

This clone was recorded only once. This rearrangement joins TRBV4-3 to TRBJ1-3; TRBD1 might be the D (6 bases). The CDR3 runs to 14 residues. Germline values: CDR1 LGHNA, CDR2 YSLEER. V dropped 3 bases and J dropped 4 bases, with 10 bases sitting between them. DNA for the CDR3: TGCGCCAGCAGCCAGGAGGGGGGGGGAAACACCATATATTTT. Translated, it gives CASSQEGGGNTIYF.

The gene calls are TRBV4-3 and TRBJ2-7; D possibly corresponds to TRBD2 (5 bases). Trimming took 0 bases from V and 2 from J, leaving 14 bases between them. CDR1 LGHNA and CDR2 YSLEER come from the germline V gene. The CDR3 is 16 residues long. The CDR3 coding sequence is TGCGCCAGCAGCCAAGACCCCCTAGCAGCCGCCTACGAGCAGTACTTC. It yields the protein CASSQDPLAAAYEQYF.